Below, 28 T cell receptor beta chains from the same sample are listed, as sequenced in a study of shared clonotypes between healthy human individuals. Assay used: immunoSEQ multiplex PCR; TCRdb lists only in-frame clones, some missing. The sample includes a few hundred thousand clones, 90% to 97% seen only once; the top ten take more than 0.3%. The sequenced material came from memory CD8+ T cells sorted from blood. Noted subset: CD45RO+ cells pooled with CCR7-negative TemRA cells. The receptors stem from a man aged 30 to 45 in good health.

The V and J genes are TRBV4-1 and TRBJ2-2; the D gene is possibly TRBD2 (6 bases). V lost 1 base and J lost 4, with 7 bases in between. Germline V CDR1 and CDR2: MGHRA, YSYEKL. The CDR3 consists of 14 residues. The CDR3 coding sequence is TGCGCCAGCAGCCAAGTCGGGAGCACCGGGGAGCTGTTTTTT. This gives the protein CASSQVGSTGELFF.

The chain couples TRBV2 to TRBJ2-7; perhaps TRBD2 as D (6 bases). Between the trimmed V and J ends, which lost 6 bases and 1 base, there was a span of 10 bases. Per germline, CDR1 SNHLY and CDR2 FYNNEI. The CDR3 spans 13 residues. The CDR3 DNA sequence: TGTGCCAGCAGGGCCGGACTATCCTACGAGCAGTACTTC. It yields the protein CASRAGLSYEQYF.

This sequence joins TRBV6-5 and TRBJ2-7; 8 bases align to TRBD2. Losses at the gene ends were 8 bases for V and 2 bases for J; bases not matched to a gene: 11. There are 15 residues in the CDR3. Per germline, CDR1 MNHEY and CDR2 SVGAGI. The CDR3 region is CASAPLAGRTYEQYF. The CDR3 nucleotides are TGTGCCAGCGCTCCCCTAGCGGGTAGGACCTACGAGCAGTACTTC.

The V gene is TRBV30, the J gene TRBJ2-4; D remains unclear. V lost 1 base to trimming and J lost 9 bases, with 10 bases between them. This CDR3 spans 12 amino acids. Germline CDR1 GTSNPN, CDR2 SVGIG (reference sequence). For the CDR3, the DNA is TGTGCCTGGAGTGCGCCCGGAATCATTCAGTACTTC. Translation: CAWSAPGIIQYF.

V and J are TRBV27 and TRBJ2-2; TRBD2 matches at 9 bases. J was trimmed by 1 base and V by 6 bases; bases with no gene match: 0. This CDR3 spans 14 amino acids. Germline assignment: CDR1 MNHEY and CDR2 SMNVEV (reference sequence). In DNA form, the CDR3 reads TGTGCCAGCAGGACTAGCGGGAACACCGGGGAGCTGTTTTTT. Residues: CASRTSGNTGELFF.

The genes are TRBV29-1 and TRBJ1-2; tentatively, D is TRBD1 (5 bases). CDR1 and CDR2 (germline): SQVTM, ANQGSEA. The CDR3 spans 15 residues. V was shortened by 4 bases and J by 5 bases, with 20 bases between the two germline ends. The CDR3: CSVGRLGRGGYGYTF. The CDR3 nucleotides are TGCAGCGTTGGCCGACTCGGGAGGGGAGGTTATGGCTACACCTTC.

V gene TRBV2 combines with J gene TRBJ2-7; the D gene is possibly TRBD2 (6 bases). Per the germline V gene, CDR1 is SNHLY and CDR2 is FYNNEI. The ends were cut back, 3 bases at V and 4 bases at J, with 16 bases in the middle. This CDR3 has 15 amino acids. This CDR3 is CASSDIADGRYEQYF. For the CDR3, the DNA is TGTGCCAGCAGTGATATAGCGGACGGGCGATACGAGCAGTACTTC.

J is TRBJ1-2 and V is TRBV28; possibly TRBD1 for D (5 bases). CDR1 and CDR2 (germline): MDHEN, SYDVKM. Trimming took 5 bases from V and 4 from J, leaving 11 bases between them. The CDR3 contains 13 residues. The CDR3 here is CASSLTDAYGYTF. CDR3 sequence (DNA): TGTGCCAGCAGTCTGACAGATGCCTATGGCTACACCTTC.

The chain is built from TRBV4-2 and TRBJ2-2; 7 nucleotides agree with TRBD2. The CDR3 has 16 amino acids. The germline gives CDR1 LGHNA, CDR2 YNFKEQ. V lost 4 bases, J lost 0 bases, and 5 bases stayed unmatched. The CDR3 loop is CASSPLTSANTGELFF. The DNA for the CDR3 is TGTGCCAGCAGCCCCTTAACTAGCGCGAACACCGGGGAGCTGTTTTTT.

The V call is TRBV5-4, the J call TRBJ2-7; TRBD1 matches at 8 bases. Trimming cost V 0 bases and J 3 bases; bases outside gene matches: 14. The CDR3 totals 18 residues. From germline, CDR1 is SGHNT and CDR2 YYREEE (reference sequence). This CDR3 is CASSLGTGLVALHYEQYF. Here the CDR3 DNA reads TGTGCCAGCAGCTTGGGGACAGGGTTAGTGGCTCTTCACTACGAGCAGTACTTC.

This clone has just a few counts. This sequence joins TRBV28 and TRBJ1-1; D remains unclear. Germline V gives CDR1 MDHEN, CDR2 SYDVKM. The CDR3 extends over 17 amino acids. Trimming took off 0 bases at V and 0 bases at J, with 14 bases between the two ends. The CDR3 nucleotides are TGTGCCAGCAGTTTATGGGGAATCGGCCAGATGAACACTGAAGCTTTCTTT. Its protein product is CASSLWGIGQMNTEAFF. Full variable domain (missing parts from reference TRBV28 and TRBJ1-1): DVKVTQSSRYLVKRTGEKVFLECVQDMDHENMFWYRQDPGLGLRLIYFSYDVKMKEKGDIPEGYSVSREKKERFSLILESASTNQTSMYLCASSLWGIGQMNTEAFFGQGTRLTVV.

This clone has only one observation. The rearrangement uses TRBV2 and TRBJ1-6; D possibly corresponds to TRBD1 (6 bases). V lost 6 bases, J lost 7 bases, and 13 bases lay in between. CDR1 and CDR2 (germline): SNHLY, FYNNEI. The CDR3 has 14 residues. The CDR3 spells CASRSDSLNSPLHF. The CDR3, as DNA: TGTGCCAGCAGGTCGGACAGTTTAAATTCACCCCTCCACTTT. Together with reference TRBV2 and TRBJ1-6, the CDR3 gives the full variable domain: EPEVTQTPSHQVTQMGQEVILRCVPISNHLYFYWYRQILGQKVEFLVSFYNNEISEKSEIFDDQFSVERPDGSNFTLKIRSTKLEDSAMYFCASRSDSLNSPLHFGNGTRLTVT.

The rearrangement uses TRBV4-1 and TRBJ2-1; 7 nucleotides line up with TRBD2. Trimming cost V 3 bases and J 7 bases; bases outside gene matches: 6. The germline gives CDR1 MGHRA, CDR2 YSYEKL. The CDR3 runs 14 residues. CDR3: CASSQVLALNEQFF. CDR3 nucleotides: TGCGCCAGCAGCCAGGTACTAGCGCTTAATGAGCAGTTCTTC.

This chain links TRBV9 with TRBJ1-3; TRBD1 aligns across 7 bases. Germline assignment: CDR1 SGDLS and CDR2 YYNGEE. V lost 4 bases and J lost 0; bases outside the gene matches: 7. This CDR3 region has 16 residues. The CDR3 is CASSYHGTASGNTIYF. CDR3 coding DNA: TGTGCCAGCAGCTACCACGGGACAGCCTCTGGAAACACCATATATTTT.

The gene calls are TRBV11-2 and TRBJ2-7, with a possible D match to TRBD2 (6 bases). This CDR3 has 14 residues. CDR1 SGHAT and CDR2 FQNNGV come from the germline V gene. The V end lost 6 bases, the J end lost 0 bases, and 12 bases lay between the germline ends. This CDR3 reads CASRASASSYEQYF. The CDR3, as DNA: TGTGCCAGCAGAGCTAGCGCGAGCTCCTACGAGCAGTACTTC.

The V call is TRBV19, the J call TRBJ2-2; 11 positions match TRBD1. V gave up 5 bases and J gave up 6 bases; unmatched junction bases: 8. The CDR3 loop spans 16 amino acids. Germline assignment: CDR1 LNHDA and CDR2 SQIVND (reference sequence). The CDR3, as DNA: TGTGCCAGTAGTCACTTGGACAGGGGGCTAGCCGGGGAGCTGTTTTTT. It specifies CASSHLDRGLAGELFF.

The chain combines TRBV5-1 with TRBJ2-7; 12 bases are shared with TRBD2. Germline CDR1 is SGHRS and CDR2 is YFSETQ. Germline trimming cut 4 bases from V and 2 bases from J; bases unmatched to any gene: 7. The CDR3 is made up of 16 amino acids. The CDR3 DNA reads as TGCGCCAGCAGCCCCCTGACTAGCGGGAGTACCTACGAGCAGTACTTC. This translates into CASSPLTSGSTYEQYF.

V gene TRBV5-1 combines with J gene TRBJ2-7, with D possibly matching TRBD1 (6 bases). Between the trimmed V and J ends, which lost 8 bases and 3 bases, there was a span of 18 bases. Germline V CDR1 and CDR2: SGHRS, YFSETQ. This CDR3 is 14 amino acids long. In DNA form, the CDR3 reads TGCGCCAGACCAGGGGTCGACCTCCTCTACGAGCAGTACTTC. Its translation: CARPGVDLLYEQYF. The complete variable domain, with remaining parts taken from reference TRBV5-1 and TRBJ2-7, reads KAGVTQTPRYLIKTRGQQVTLSCSPISGHRSVSWYQQTPGQGLQFLFEYFSETQRNKGNFPGRFSGRQFSNSRSEMNVSTLELGDSALYLCARPGVDLLYEQYFGPGTRLTVT.

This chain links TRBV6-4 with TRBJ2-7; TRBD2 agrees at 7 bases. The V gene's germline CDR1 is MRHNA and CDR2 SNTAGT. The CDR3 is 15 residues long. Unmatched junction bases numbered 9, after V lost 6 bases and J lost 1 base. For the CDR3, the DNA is TGTGCCAGCAGGCGCGAGGATAGCGGGTCCTACGAGCAGTACTTC. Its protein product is CASRREDSGSYEQYF.

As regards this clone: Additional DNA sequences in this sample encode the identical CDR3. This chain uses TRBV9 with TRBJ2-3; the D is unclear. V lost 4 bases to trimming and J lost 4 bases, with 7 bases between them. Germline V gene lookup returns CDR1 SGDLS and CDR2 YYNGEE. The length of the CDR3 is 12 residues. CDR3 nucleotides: TGTGCCAGCAGCCCGGACGCAGATACGCAGTATTTT. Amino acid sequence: CASSPDADTQYF.

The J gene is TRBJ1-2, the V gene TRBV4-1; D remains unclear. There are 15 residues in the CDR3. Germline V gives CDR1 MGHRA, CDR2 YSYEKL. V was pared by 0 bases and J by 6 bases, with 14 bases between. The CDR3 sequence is CASSQEVGNLHGYTF. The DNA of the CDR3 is TGCGCCAGCAGCCAAGAAGTCGGAAACCTCCATGGCTACACCTTC.

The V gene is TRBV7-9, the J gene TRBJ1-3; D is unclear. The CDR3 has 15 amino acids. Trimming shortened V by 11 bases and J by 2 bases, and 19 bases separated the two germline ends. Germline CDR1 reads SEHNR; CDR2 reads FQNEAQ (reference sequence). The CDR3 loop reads CALSSPDAAGNTIYF. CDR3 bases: TGTGCCTTATCCTCGCCGGATGCTGCTGGAAACACCATATATTTT. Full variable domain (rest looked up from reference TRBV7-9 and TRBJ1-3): DTGVSQNPRHKITKRGQNVTFRCDPISEHNRLYWYRQTLGQGPEFLTYFQNEAQLEKSRLLSDRFSAERPKGSFSTLEIQRTEQGDSAMYLCALSSPDAAGNTIYFGEGSWLTVV.

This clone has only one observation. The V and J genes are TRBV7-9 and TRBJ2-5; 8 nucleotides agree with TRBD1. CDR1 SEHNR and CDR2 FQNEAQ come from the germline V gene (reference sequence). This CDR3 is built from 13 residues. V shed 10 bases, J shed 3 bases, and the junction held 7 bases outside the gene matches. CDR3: CATYTDREETQYF. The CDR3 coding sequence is TGTGCCACCTATACGGACAGGGAAGAGACCCAGTACTTC.

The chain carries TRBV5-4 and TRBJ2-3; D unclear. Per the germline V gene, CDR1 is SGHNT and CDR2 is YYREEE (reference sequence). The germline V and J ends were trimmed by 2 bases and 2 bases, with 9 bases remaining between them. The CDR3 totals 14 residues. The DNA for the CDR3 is TGTGCCAGCAGCTTAGACACACACACAGATACGCAGTATTTT. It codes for CASSLDTHTDTQYF.

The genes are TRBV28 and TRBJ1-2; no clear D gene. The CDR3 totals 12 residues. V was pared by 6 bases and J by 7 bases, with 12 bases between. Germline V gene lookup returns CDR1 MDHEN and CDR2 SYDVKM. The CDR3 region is CASRIRDSGYTF. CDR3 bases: TGTGCCAGCAGGATTCGAGATAGTGGCTACACCTTC.

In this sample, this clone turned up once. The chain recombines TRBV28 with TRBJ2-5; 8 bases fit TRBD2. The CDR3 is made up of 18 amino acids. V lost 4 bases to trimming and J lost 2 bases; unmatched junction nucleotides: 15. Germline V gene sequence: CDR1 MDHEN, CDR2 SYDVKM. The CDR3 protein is CASSYGMAASGLQETQYF. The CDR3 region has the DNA TGTGCCAGCAGTTATGGCATGGCTGCTAGCGGGTTACAAGAGACCCAGTACTTC.

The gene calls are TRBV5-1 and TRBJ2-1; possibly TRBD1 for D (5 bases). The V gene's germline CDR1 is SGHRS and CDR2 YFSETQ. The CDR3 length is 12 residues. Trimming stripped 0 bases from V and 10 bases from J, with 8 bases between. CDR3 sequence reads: CASSLGQIEQFF. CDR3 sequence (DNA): TGCGCCAGCAGCTTGGGACAGATAGAGCAGTTCTTC. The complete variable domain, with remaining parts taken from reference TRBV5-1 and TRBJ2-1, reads KAGVTQTPRYLIKTRGQQVTLSCSPISGHRSVSWYQQTPGQGLQFLFEYFSETQRNKGNFPGRFSGRQFSNSRSEMNVSTLELGDSALYLCASSLGQIEQFFGPGTRLTVL.

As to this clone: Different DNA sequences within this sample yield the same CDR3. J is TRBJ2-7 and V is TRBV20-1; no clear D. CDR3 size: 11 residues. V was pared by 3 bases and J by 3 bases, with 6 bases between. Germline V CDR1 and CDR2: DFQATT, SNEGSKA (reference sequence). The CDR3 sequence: CSARSGYEQYF. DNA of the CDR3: TGCAGTGCTAGGTCCGGCTACGAGCAGTACTTC.